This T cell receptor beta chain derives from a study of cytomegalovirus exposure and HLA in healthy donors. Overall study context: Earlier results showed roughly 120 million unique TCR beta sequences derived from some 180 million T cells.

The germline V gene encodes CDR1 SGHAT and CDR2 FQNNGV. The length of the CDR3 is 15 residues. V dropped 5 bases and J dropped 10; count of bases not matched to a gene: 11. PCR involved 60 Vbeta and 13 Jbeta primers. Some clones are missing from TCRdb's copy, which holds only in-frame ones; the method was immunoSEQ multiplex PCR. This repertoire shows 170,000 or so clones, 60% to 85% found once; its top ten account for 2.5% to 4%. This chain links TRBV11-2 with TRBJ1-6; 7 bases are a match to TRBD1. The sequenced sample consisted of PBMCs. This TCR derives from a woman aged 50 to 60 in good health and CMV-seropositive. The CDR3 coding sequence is TGTGCCAGCAGCCCTCAAGGGGGCAACGCCTCACCCCTCCACTTT. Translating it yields CASSPQGGNASPLHF.